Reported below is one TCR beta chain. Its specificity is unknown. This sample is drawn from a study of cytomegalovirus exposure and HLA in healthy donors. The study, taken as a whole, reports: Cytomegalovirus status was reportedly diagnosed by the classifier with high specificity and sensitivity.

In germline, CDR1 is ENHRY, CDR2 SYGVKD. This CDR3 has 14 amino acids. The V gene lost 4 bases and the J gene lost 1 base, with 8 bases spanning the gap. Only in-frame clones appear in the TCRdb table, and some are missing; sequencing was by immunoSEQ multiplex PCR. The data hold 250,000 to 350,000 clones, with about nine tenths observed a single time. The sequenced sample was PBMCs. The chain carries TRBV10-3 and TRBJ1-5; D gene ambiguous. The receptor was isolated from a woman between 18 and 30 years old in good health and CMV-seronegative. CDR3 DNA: TGTGCCATCAGTGCAGGAGGGAGCAATCAGCCCCAGCATTTT. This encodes CAISAGGSNQPQHF.